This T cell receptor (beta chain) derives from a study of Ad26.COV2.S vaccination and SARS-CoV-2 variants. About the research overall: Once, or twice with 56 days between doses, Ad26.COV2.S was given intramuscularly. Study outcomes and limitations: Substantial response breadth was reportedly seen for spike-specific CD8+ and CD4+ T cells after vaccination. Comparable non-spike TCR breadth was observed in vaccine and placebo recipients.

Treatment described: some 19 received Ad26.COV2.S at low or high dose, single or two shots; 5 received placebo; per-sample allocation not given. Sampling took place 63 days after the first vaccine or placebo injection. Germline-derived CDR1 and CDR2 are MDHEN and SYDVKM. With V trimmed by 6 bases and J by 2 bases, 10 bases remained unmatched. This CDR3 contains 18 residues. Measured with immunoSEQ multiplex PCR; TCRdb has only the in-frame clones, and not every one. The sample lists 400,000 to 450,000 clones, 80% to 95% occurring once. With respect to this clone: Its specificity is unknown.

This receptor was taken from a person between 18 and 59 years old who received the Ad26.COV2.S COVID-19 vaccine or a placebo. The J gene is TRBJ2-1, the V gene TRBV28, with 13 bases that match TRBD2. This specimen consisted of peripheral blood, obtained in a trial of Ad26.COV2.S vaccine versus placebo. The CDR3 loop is CASSRRTSGSQAYNEQFF. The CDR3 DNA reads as TGTGCCAGCAGCCGTCGGACTAGCGGGAGTCAGGCCTACAATGAGCAGTTCTTC.